This TCR beta chain comes out of a study of T cell changes during pregnancy in multiple sclerosis. TCRdb keeps only in-frame clones here, not all; method: immunoSEQ multiplex PCR. The sample consists of about 40,000 clones, 75% to 95% of them appearing once. The sample was CD4+ T cells from peripheral blood mononuclear cells, taken in the second trimester of pregnancy. This TCR came from a female donor in good health, enrolled as a control in a pregnancy study.

CDR3 sequence reads: CASSSGQGGEAFF. The CDR3 DNA is TGTGCCAGCAGTTCGGGACAGGGAGGTGAAGCTTTCTTT. This chain links TRBV6-5 with TRBJ1-1; 9 bases align to TRBD1. This CDR3 contains 13 residues. V shed 4 bases and J 7 bases; nucleotides not matched to a gene: 4. Per the germline V gene, CDR1 is MNHEY and CDR2 is SVGAGI.